This T cell receptor beta chain was identified during a study of CD8 T cells in Susac syndrome. Study context: The sequenced Susac syndrome patients included six who had clinically active disease and about 8 who were in remission.

The V and J ends lost 4 bases and 0 bases, in that order; junction bases with no gene match: 8. This CDR3 region has 18 residues. RNA in amounts of roughly 0.5 to 1 ug was reverse transcribed with random hexamers. The CDR3 of TCR beta was amplified by immunoSEQ multiplex PCR across 54 Vbeta and 13 Jbeta. Using its own MiXCR run on the immunoSEQ multiplex PCR reads, TCRdb lists one record per CDR3 protein. There are over 70,000 distinct CDR3 sequences in the sample; approximately 96% occur only once, and 0.62% lies in the top ten. Of note for this clonotype: Its specificity is unknown.

Study observations and caveats: In TEMRA cells and active patients, CD8+ clonal expansion in Susac reached its peak. It was acknowledged by the study that relatively few individuals were included in its TCR sequencing and HLA analysis.

This TCR came from a human donor with Susac syndrome. The chain recombines TRBV23-1 with TRBJ2-6; TRBD1 matches at 8 bases. TRBV23-1 is known as an ORF, though its function is uncertain. Sequenced material: CD8+ T cells from PBMCs. This CDR3 reads CASSPHTDRGSGANVLTF. The DNA of the CDR3 is TGCGCCAGCAGTCCGCACACTGACAGGGGCTCTGGGGCCAACGTCCTGACTTTC.